The 8 T cell receptor beta chains reported below all come from one sample, sequenced in a study of T cell repertoires in cytomegalovirus infection. One entry per CDR3 protein results from TCRdb running MiXCR on the reads. The sample includes about 270,000 distinct CDR3 sequences, approximately 22% of them seen just once. Their target antigens are unknown. Sequencing was performed on cultured PBMCs, taken from culture after CMV antigen stimulation. The receptors originated from a human donor in good health (CMV status not recorded). Some clones in this sample may be carry-over from other donors' samples.

This clonotype was observed many times. The chain uses TRBV7-2 and TRBJ2-7; D is unclear. The V gene's germline CDR1 is SGHTA and CDR2 FQGNSA. The CDR3 covers 16 residues. V was shortened by 5 bases and J by 0 bases, with 17 bases between the two germline ends. The CDR3 reads CASSLAPPGLSYEQYF. As DNA, the CDR3 is TGTGCCAGCAGCCTGGCCCCCCCGGGCCTCTCCTACGAGCAGTACTTC.

The chain carries TRBV12-3 or TRBV12-4 and TRBJ2-3; 13 bases agree with TRBD2. Trimming removed 4 bases from V and 0 bases from J; junction bases left unmatched: 1. CDR3 size: 16 residues. DNA for the CDR3: TGTGCCAGCAGTTGGACTAGCGGGAGTAGCACAGATACGCAGTATTTT. Translated, it gives CASSWTSGSSTDTQYF.

In its sample, this clonotype was seen a few times. The CDR3 bases are TGTGCCACAGCGGTGCCGGGTATCAATGAGCAGTTCTTC. As protein: CATAVPGINEQFF. This rearrangement joins TRBV24-1 to TRBJ2-1; a possible D gene is TRBD2 (5 bases). The V and J ends lost 10 bases and 6 bases respectively, with 15 bases between them. The CDR3 has 13 amino acids. CDR1 is KGHDR, CDR2 SFDVKD, per germline.

In this sample, this clonotype turned up a few times. This rearrangement joins TRBV19 to TRBJ2-5; D possibly corresponds to TRBD2 (5 bases). Trimming left V 3 bases short and J 4 bases short, with 12 bases between. Germline-derived CDR1 and CDR2 are LNHDA and SQIVND (reference sequence). The CDR3 spans 14 residues. DNA for the CDR3: TGTGCCAGTAGTATTTCCCGGGGTTCAGAGACCCAGTACTTC. Protein: CASSISRGSETQYF.

This clonotype was seen at least ten times. The chain links TRBV7-2 to TRBJ2-3, with TRBD2 matching over 8 bases. Per germline, CDR1 SGHTA and CDR2 FQGNSA. Trimming cost V 2 bases and J 3 bases; bases outside gene matches: 7. The CDR3 runs to 16 residues. The CDR3 nucleotides are TGTGCCAGCAGCTTACTCCCTGGGACTAGGACAGATACGCAGTATTTT. It is translated as CASSLLPGTRTDTQYF.

This clonotype has just a few counts. The chain couples TRBV6-2 or TRBV6-3 to TRBJ2-1; 9 bases match TRBD2. Germline assignment: CDR1 MNHEY and CDR2 SVGEGT. The CDR3 length is 16 residues. J lost 3 bases, V lost 6 bases, and 9 bases had no gene match. CDR3 DNA sequence: TGTGCCAGCAGGTGGGGACTAGCAGATTTCTACAATGAGCAGTTCTTC. Translating gives CASRWGLADFYNEQFF.

The chain uses TRBV5-6 and TRBJ2-5, with D perhaps TRBD2 (6 bases). The CDR3 length is 14 residues. Germline-derived CDR1 and CDR2 are SGHDT and YYEEEE. V gave up 0 bases and J gave up 5 bases, with 11 bases separating them. CDR3 nucleotides: TGTGCCAGCAGCTTGGGATGGGCGGGGGAGACCCAGTACTTC. This encodes CASSLGWAGETQYF.

This clonotype was observed once. V usage is TRBV2 and J usage is TRBJ2-1; D ambiguous. The CDR3 spans 12 residues. Germline loops: CDR1 SNHLY, CDR2 FYNNEI. Trimming pared 2 bases from V and 10 bases from J, leaving 9 bases between. The CDR3 coding sequence is TGTGCCAGCAGTGAAACCCAGCAAGAGCAGTTCTTC. Amino acids: CASSETQQEQFF. Combining the CDR3 with reference TRBV2 and TRBJ2-1 gives the whole variable domain EPEVTQTPSHQVTQMGQEVILRCVPISNHLYFYWYRQILGQKVEFLVSFYNNEISEKSEIFDDQFSVERPDGSNFTLKIRSTKLEDSAMYFCASSETQQEQFFGPGTRLTVL.